These 19 T cell receptor beta chains were all obtained from the same sample, sequenced in a study of chemoradiotherapy in HPV16-positive cancers. The data were produced by immunoSEQ multiplex PCR, yet TCRdb's version contains in-frame clones alone and is incomplete. Of 7,500 to 9,500 clones detected, roughly 70% appear once; the ten largest clones hold roughly 20%. This specimen was collected from a patient who underwent chemoradiotherapy. These receptors were obtained from a human donor with HPV-associated anogenital cancer.

In its sample, this clone was seen a few times. The chain has TRBV6-6 and TRBJ1-2; D is ambiguous. This CDR3 is built from 10 residues. The V end was cut by 8 bases, the J end by 3 bases, with 4 bases between. Germline loops: CDR1 MNHNY, CDR2 SVGAGI (reference sequence). The chain's CDR3 is CASQDYGYTF. The CDR3 DNA reads TGTGCCAGCCAGGACTATGGCTACACCTTC.

The chain joins TRBV4-1 to TRBJ1-6; possible D gene TRBD1, 5 bases. The CDR3 consists of 18 residues. V shed 0 bases and J shed 5 bases, with 17 bases lying between them. Germline-derived CDR1 and CDR2 are MGHRA and YSYEKL. CDR3 DNA: TGCGCCAGCAGCCAAGATAAGGCTCCGGGACGGAATAATTCACCCCTCCACTTT. This encodes CASSQDKAPGRNNSPLHF.

The CDR3 spells CASSSAGGGTGELFF. Written as DNA, the CDR3 is TGTGCCAGCAGCTCGGCGGGGGGCGGCACCGGGGAGCTGTTTTTT. This chain joins TRBV7-3 and TRBJ2-2; 8 nucleotides align to TRBD2. J was trimmed by 4 bases and V by 4 bases; bases with no gene match: 5. Germline V CDR1 and CDR2: SGHTA, FQGTGA. The CDR3 is 15 residues long.

This clone has only a few counts. CDR3 protein: CASSPGTGPNYGYTF. In DNA form, the CDR3 reads TGTGCCAGCAGCCCGGGGACAGGACCAAACTATGGCTACACCTTC. The genes are TRBV7-2 and TRBJ1-2; 8 nucleotides align to TRBD1. The CDR3 covers 15 residues. Germline CDR1 and CDR2: SGHTA and FQGNSA. Trimming at V came to 5 bases and at J to 2 bases, leaving 7 bases not matched to a gene.

The rearrangement joins TRBV28 to TRBJ2-5; TRBD1 matches at 8 bases. The J call may be mistaken, given a closer DNA end match to TRBJ2-7. CDR3 length: 14 residues. From germline, CDR1 is MDHEN and CDR2 SYDVKM. The CDR3 nucleotides read TGTGCCGCACGGAAGACAGGGGATACCTACGAGCAGTACTTC. Its translation is CAARKTGDTYEQYF.

This clone was seen a few times. The chain uses TRBV2 and TRBJ2-7; D uncertain. The CDR3 extends over 14 amino acids. CDR1 is SNHLY and CDR2 is FYNNEI in the germline V gene. Deletions cut 6 bases from V and 2 bases from J, with 14 bases between. In nucleotides, the CDR3 is TGTGCCAGCAGCGAGGCGCTGTCCCCCTACGAGCAGTACTTC. Translated, it gives CASSEALSPYEQYF.

By proportion, this clone is large. The chain carries TRBV7-8 and TRBJ2-1; 11 bases are a match to TRBD1. Germline V gene sequence: CDR1 SGHVS, CDR2 FQNEAQ. V dropped 5 bases and J dropped 4; count of bases not matched to a gene: 7. The CDR3 is 16 amino acids. This chain's CDR3 is CASSTRDRGWYNEQFF. The CDR3, as DNA: TGTGCCAGCAGCACAAGGGACAGGGGGTGGTACAATGAGCAGTTCTTC.

This chain uses TRBV7-3 with TRBJ2-1; TRBD2 aligns across 8 bases. The CDR3 sequence is 15 residues long. CDR1 is SGHTA and CDR2 is FQGTGA in the germline V gene. The V and J ends lost 6 bases and 4 bases, in that order; junction bases with no gene match: 8. The CDR3 region is CASSLAGYRYNEQFF. In DNA form, the CDR3 reads TGTGCCAGCAGTTTAGCGGGGTACAGATACAATGAGCAGTTCTTC.

This clone was counted a few times. This chain uses TRBV4-1 with TRBJ1-5; D is undetermined. CDR3 length equals 14 residues. The germline CDR1 and CDR2 sequences are MGHRA and YSYEKL. V was shortened by 1 base and J by 2 bases, with 6 bases between the two germline ends. This chain's CDR3 is CASSQGLGNQPQHF. The CDR3 region has the DNA TGCGCCAGCAGCCAAGGTCTAGGCAATCAGCCCCAGCATTTT.

In regard to this clone: This same CDR3 is encoded by further DNA sequences in the sample. The V and J genes are TRBV28 and TRBJ1-2; weak D call: TRBD1 (6 bases). The CDR3 runs to 13 residues. CDR1 and CDR2 from the germline V gene are MDHEN and SYDVKM. Trimming took off 6 bases at V and 2 bases at J, with 10 bases between the two ends. The CDR3 region is CASRPQGNYGYTF. The CDR3 coding sequence is TGTGCCAGCAGACCCCAGGGGAACTATGGCTACACCTTC.

The rearrangement joins TRBV7-2 to TRBJ2-3; possible D gene TRBD1, 5 bases. The CDR3 runs 13 residues. Germline V gene lookup returns CDR1 SGHTA and CDR2 FQGNSA. Trimming removed 5 bases from V and 8 bases from J, with 14 bases in between. Here the CDR3 reads CASSPRQYSTQYF. In nucleotides, the CDR3 is TGTGCCAGCAGCCCACGACAGTACTCTACGCAGTATTTT.

This clone was observed a handful of times. The chain links TRBV5-1 to TRBJ2-7; the D gene is possibly TRBD1 (5 bases). The length of the CDR3 is 12 residues. Germline values: CDR1 SGHRS, CDR2 YFSETQ. V shed 0 bases and J shed 5 bases, with 6 bases lying between them. CDR3 coding DNA: TGCGCCAGCAGCTTGGTAGGGGACGAGCAGTACTTC. It is translated as CASSLVGDEQYF. Full variable domain (remainder filled in from reference TRBV5-1 and TRBJ2-7): KAGVTQTPRYLIKTRGQQVTLSCSPISGHRSVSWYQQTPGQGLQFLFEYFSETQRNKGNFPGRFSGRQFSNSRSEMNVSTLELGDSALYLCASSLVGDEQYFGPGTRLTVT.

This clone has a handful of counts. V gene TRBV28 combines with J gene TRBJ1-5; maybe TRBD1 (5 bases). This CDR3 has 15 residues. Trimming left V 3 bases short and J 6 bases short, with 15 bases between. CDR1 is MDHEN, CDR2 SYDVKM, per germline. The DNA of the CDR3 is TGTGCCAGCAGTTTCGGTCAGGGATTCCGTCAGCCCCAGCATTTT. This gives the protein CASSFGQGFRQPQHF.

The chain recombines TRBV5-6 with TRBJ2-7, with 7 bases identical to TRBD1. This CDR3 has 15 residues. J was trimmed by 9 bases and V by 0 bases; bases with no gene match: 12. The germline V gene has CDR1 SGHDT and CDR2 YYEEEE. The CDR3: CASSLGPWDSKVQYF. The CDR3 coding sequence is TGTGCCAGCAGCTTGGGGCCGTGGGACAGCAAAGTGCAGTACTTC. The variable domain in full, completed from reference TRBV5-6 and TRBJ2-7, reads DAGVTQSPTHLIKTRGQQVTLRCSPKSGHDTVSWYQQALGQGPQFIFQYYEEEERQRGNFPDRFSGHQFPNYSSELNVNALLLGDSALYLCASSLGPWDSKVQYFGPGTRLTVT.

The genes are TRBV28 and TRBJ1-2, with TRBD1 matching 8 bases. The length of the CDR3 is 13 residues. V lost 6 bases to trimming and J lost 4 bases; unmatched junction nucleotides: 4. Germline lookup yields CDR1 MDHEN and CDR2 SYDVKM. The CDR3: CASRSGGAYGYTF. CDR3 coding DNA: TGTGCCAGCAGGTCAGGGGGCGCCTATGGCTACACCTTC.

Only one count was recorded for this clone. This chain joins TRBV5-1 and TRBJ1-2; possibly TRBD1 for D (5 bases). The CDR3 length is 13 residues. V lost 0 bases and J 4 bases, leaving 7 bases between the germline ends. Germline CDR1 is SGHRS and CDR2 is YFSETQ. For the CDR3, the DNA is TGCGCCAGCAGCTTGGCTGGGGGCTATGGCTACACCTTC. This encodes CASSLAGGYGYTF.

The V and J genes are TRBV4-3 and TRBJ1-4; TRBD1 aligns across 11 bases. The CDR3 runs 16 residues. Germline V gene sequence: CDR1 LGHNA, CDR2 YSLEER. With V trimmed by 0 bases and J by 8 bases, 5 bases remained unmatched. The CDR3 bases are TGCGCCAGCAGCCAAGAAGGGACAGGGGGGTTGGAAAAACTGTTTTTT. This translates into CASSQEGTGGLEKLFF.

The chain uses TRBV2 and TRBJ2-5, with 7 bases aligning to TRBD2. Looked up from germline, CDR1 is SNHLY and CDR2 is FYNNEI. J was trimmed by 4 bases and V by 5 bases; bases with no gene match: 10. This CDR3 spans 15 amino acids. In DNA form, the CDR3 reads TGTGCCAGCAGTTTCGCGGGGGTGGTCGTAGAGACCCAGTACTTC. This translates into CASSFAGVVVETQYF.

The gene calls are TRBV30 and TRBJ1-6; 7 bases match TRBD1. The CDR3 covers 13 residues. Germline values: CDR1 GTSNPN, CDR2 SVGIG (reference sequence). V was pared by 3 bases and J by 7 bases, with 3 bases of the junction left unmatched. The CDR3 region has the DNA TGTGCCTGGAGGGGACAGAGGAATTCACCCCTCCACTTT. It yields the protein CAWRGQRNSPLHF.